The 4 T cell receptor beta chains below all came from one sample that was sequenced in a study of OX40 agonist ivuxolimab in advanced cancers. Assay used: immunoSEQ multiplex PCR; TCRdb lists only in-frame clones, some missing. The sample consists of tens of thousands of clones, 92% of them appearing once. Sample: CD4+ or CD8+ T cells sorted from blood, taken in a trial of the OX40 agonist ivuxolimab. Source of these receptors: an adult with an advanced solid tumor such as melanoma, head and neck, liver or kidney cancer.

In DNA form, the CDR3 reads TGCAGCGCCGGACAGGGGGAGGCCTATGGCTACACCTTC. It specifies CSAGQGEAYGYTF. The chain employs TRBV29-1 and TRBJ1-2, with 10 bases lining up with TRBD1. V lost 7 bases, J lost 4 bases, and 6 bases stayed unmatched. This CDR3 spans 13 amino acids. CDR1 is SQVTM and CDR2 is ANQGSEA in the germline V gene.

The V gene is TRBV19, the J gene TRBJ1-1; D perhaps matches TRBD1 (6 bases). The CDR3 extends over 14 amino acids. Trimming pared 7 bases from V and 7 bases from J, leaving 19 bases between. CDR1 is LNHDA, CDR2 SQIVND, per germline (reference sequence). Here the CDR3 reads CASNPQGLMGEAFF. In DNA form, the CDR3 reads TGTGCCAGTAACCCACAGGGCTTAATGGGTGAAGCTTTCTTT. Full variable domain (remainder filled in from reference TRBV19 and TRBJ1-1): DGGITQSPKYLFRKEGQNVTLSCEQNLNHDAMYWYRQDPGQGLRLIYYSQIVNDFQKGDIAEGYSVSREKKESFPLTVTSAQKNPTAFYLCASNPQGLMGEAFFGQGTRLTVV.

DNA of the CDR3: TGTGCCAGCAGCTTCCTCCGAGGGGACACTGAAGCTTTCTTT. It codes for CASSFLRGDTEAFF. The rearrangement uses TRBV11-2 and TRBJ1-1, with D tentatively TRBD1 (5 bases). The CDR3 sequence is 14 residues long. The ends were cut back, 3 bases at V and 3 bases at J, with 11 bases in the middle. Germline loops: CDR1 SGHAT, CDR2 FQNNGV.

V and J are TRBV4-1 and TRBJ2-7, with a weak D call TRBD2 (6 bases). The CDR3 is 16 amino acids. CDR1 and CDR2 from the germline V gene are MGHRA and YSYEKL. Trimming shortened V by 1 base and J by 2 bases, and 15 bases separated the two germline ends. CDR3 DNA sequence: TGCGCCAGCAGCCAAGGGGATGGGGGGTTGGCCTACGAGCAGTACTTC. It translates to CASSQGDGGLAYEQYF.